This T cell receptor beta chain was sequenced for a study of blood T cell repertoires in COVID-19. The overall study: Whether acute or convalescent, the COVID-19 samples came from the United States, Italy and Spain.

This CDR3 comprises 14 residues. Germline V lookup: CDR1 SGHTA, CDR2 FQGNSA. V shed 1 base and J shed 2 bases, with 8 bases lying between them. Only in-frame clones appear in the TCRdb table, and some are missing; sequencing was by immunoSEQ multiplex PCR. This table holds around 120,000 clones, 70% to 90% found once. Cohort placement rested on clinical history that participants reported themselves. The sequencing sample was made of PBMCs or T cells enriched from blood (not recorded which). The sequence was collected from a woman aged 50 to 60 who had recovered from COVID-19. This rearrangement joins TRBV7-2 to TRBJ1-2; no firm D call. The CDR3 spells CASSLGSLNYGYTF. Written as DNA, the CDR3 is TGTGCCAGCAGCTTAGGTTCACTGAACTATGGCTACACCTTC.